This T cell receptor beta chain was captured by sequencing in a study of identical twins (dated by TCRdb to about 2016). With respect to the entire study: The study deep-sequenced TCR alpha and beta repertoires from monozygotic twins, unrelated adults of various ages and cord blood to test whether fetal clonotypes persist. To rule out contamination, replicate twin experiments were performed at different times with different library preparation protocols. Broader findings and caveats from the paper: Out-of-frame TCR alpha sequences shared between twins showed an excess of low generation-probability sequences compared with coincidental sharing between unrelated individuals. Abundant cord blood beta clonotypes had fewer insertions, young adult naive repertoires showed a similar but weaker trend, and memory repertoires showed no such trend. In beta out-of-frame sequences, excess twin sharing was weaker, because having fewer shared sequences lowered the signal-to-noise ratio. Recombination models systematically underestimated out-of-frame TCR alpha sharing in monozygotic twins but agreed with sharing between unrelated individuals. Because the same donors could not be followed over many years, the conclusions depended on cross-sectional statistical analysis. Zero-insertion analyses could be partly confounded by invariant T cells such as MAIT and iNKT, although diverse VJ usage argued against such confounding for most clonotypes.

V is clipped by 8 bases and J by 13 bases, and the sequence between their germline boundaries is 9 bases long. Per the germline V gene (reference sequence), MNHEY is the CDR1 and SMNVEV is the CDR2. The CDR3 runs 9 residues from the cysteine to the phenylalanine. The retained sequence is limited to the CDR3, 27 bases, with the frame set at the first base. All donors were healthy Caucasians. The library was produced with 5' RACE. Sequencing took place on an Illumina HiSeq 2000. Template switching introduced a universal primer binding site; the final cDNA contained a unique molecular identifier, enabling accurate counting of TCR cDNA molecules. Specific primers in the conserved constant-segment region were used to synthesize first-strand cDNA for the TCR alpha and beta chains. To control for contamination, every cDNA library was double barcoded, receiving both a SMART-Mk sample barcode and Illumina barcodes. TruSeq adapter sequences along with Illumina sample barcodes were introduced in two successive PCR steps. The TCR alpha and beta cDNA libraries were sequenced on the Illumina HiSeq platform using custom primers. Regarding the original processing steps: Raw reads were processed with MiGEC to extract unique molecular identifiers, and MiXCR was used to determine CDR3 positions. Recombination models were inferred per individual with the repgenHMM and IGoR tools using an EM algorithm. Shared clonotype analysis was performed with the tcR package in R, normalizing sharing by the product of cloneset sizes. To study raw recombination free of thymic and clonal selection effects, out-of-frame nonproductive sequences were analyzed. Clones were called with MiXCR by TCRdb after fastp trimmed the public reads at Q25, and only in-frame beta chains were retained. Under each unique CDR3 protein, matching rows form one entry showing the most common genes and DNA. TCRdb, not the original authors, processed these V and J calls. In this sample the table shows 1.5 million to 2 million distinct CDR3 sequences, about 31% of which occur a single time. The ten largest account for about 0.3% of the sample.

With respect to this clonotype: It has no known antigen specificity. There are no base qualities to consult, and no much larger clone falls within one base.

Sample: cord blood. Recombination linked TRBV27 to TRBJ2-1; too little of a D gene remains to name it. The sequence was collected from a newborn girl in good health. The nucleotide sequence is TGTGCCAGCGGAAAGACCCAGTTCTTC. It translates to CASGKTQFF.